These 9 T cell receptor beta chains came from one sample sequenced in a study of technical replicates of blood from a few donors. Sequenced by immunoSEQ multiplex PCR; TCRdb stores in-frame clones only, minus some. The table has 90,000 to 100,000 clones, around 96% seen once. Sequenced: T cells isolated from PBMCs. The receptors derive from a human donor in good health.

The chain joins TRBV4-1 to TRBJ2-7; 11 bases are shared with TRBD2. The CDR3 extends over 16 amino acids. V trimming: 1 base; J trimming: 2 bases; junction bases outside the gene matches: 4. Looked up from germline, CDR1 is MGHRA and CDR2 is YSYEKL. The CDR3 sequence is CASSQARLAGTYEQYF. The CDR3 bases are TGCGCCAGCAGCCAAGCCAGACTAGCGGGGACCTACGAGCAGTACTTC.

This clone showed up just once. The J gene is TRBJ2-4, the V gene TRBV2; D unresolved. The germline V gene has CDR1 SNHLY and CDR2 FYNNEI. With 1 base removed from V and 6 bases from J, the gap between germline ends came to 4 bases. The CDR3 has 12 residues. CDR3 coding DNA: TGTGCCAGCAGTGAAGGGCTAAACATTCAGTACTTC. Its translation is CASSEGLNIQYF.

The rearrangement uses TRBV14 and TRBJ1-4; TRBD1 agrees at 7 bases. Germline CDR1 SGHDN, CDR2 FVKESK. This CDR3 is built from 15 residues. The ends lost 1 base at V and 4 bases at J; junction bases unmatched: 3. The CDR3: CASSQGTGLNEKLFF. The DNA for the CDR3 is TGTGCCAGCAGCCAAGGGACAGGACTTAATGAAAAACTGTTTTTT.

The chain has TRBV4-2 and TRBJ2-1; 12 nucleotides line up with TRBD2. The CDR3 length is 16 residues. V lost 0 bases, J lost 7 bases, and 4 bases stayed unmatched. Germline V lookup: CDR1 LGHNA, CDR2 YNFKEQ. In DNA form, the CDR3 reads TGTGCCAGCAGCCAAGAGGCTAGCGGGAGGGCAAATGAGCAGTTCTTC. It yields the protein CASSQEASGRANEQFF.

The chain carries TRBV2 and TRBJ1-1; D may be TRBD1 (5 bases). CDR1 is SNHLY and CDR2 is FYNNEI in the germline V gene. The CDR3 sequence is 14 residues long. The ends were cut back, 3 bases at V and 8 bases at J, with 16 bases in the middle. The CDR3 reads CASSDHFGDWEAFF. DNA for the CDR3: TGTGCCAGCAGTGACCACTTTGGGGACTGGGAAGCTTTCTTT.

In DNA, the CDR3 is TGTGCCAGCACGGAGAATAGCAATCAGCCCCAGCATTTT. Residues: CASTENSNQPQHF. V gene TRBV6-1 combines with J gene TRBJ1-5; D uncertain. Germline V CDR1 and CDR2: MNHNS, SASEGT. V lost 7 bases and J lost 0, with 7 bases in between. The CDR3 is 13 amino acids.

This clone showed up just once. The chain recombines TRBV10-1 with TRBJ2-1, with 16 bases fitting TRBD2. Germline lookup yields CDR1 WNHNN and CDR2 SYGVQD (reference sequence). This CDR3 contains 16 residues. The V gene end was trimmed by 7 bases and the J gene end by 5 bases; junction bases not matched to a gene: 5. The CDR3 DNA follows: TGCGCCAGCACCCCGGGACTAGCGGGGGGGGACAATGAGCAGTTCTTC. It encodes CASTPGLAGGDNEQFF.

This chain joins TRBV5-5 and TRBJ2-7; possibly TRBD2 for D (6 bases). The CDR3 is 15 amino acids. With 2 bases removed from V and 4 bases from J, the gap between germline ends came to 16 bases. The germline gives CDR1 SGHKS, CDR2 YYEKEE (reference sequence). The CDR3 spells CASSFLTGALYEQYF. The CDR3 DNA follows: TGTGCCAGCAGCTTCCTAACGGGAGCCTTATACGAGCAGTACTTC.

This clone is a singleton in its sample. The V and J genes are TRBV19 and TRBJ1-3, with no clear D. The CDR3 is 13 residues long. V shed 9 bases and J shed 4 bases, with 13 bases lying between them. Germline V gene sequence: CDR1 LNHDA, CDR2 SQIVND (reference sequence). CDR3 amino acids: CASTLLQGNTIYF. CDR3 nucleotides: TGTGCCAGCACCCTTCTGCAGGGAAACACCATATATTTT.